These 27 T cell receptor beta chains were sequenced from one sample in a study of blood T cells in healthy people across ages. For the second PCR, which ran for roughly 6 to 12 cycles, a sample-barcoded 5' primer and a J-beta primer mix were used. TCRdb reprocessed the 5' RACE reads via MiXCR and lists one record per CDR3 protein. The sample shows 850,000 or so distinct CDR3 sequences, under 35% of them seen only once. The source material was blood. The receptors shown here come from a woman of 80 years or more in good health.

Of note for this clonotype: This could be a read error, since a much larger clone is one nucleotide away. DNA of the CDR3: TGTGCCATCAGGGGCAAGGGGAGCGATGGCTACACCTTC. Protein product: CAIRGKGSDGYTF. The chain is built from TRBV10-3 and TRBJ1-2; TRBD1 is a possible D gene (5 bases). The CDR3 is 13 amino acids. The germline gives CDR1 ENHRY, CDR2 SYGVKD. Deletions cut 6 bases from V and 6 bases from J, with 14 bases between.

This clonotype was found many times. V usage is TRBV12-3 or TRBV12-4 and J usage is TRBJ2-3, with 8 nucleotides matching TRBD2. This CDR3 is 14 amino acids long. V lost 3 bases, J lost 2 bases, and 1 base stayed unmatched. The CDR3, as DNA: TGTGCCAGCAGTTTGCGGGGGGCCACAGATACGCAGTATTTT. Protein: CASSLRGATDTQYF.

V is TRBV5-6 and J is TRBJ1-6; D possibly corresponds to TRBD1 (5 bases). Germline V gene data show CDR1 as SGHDT and CDR2 as YYEEEE. Trimming shortened V by 5 bases and J by 10 bases, and 19 bases separated the two germline ends. This CDR3 has 15 amino acids. CDR3 loop: CASSPGPQKGSPLHF. Written as DNA, the CDR3 is TGTGCCAGCAGTCCTGGGCCTCAGAAGGGGTCACCCCTCCACTTT.

V usage is TRBV4-1 and J usage is TRBJ1-5, with D perhaps TRBD1 (5 bases). The ends were cut back, 2 bases at V and 0 bases at J, with 23 bases in the middle. CDR1 is MGHRA and CDR2 is YSYEKL in the germline V gene. The CDR3 is 20 residues long. CDR3: CASSQFLSARGAYSNQPQHF. CDR3 sequence (DNA): TGCGCCAGCAGCCAATTTTTGTCCGCGAGGGGAGCCTATAGCAATCAGCCCCAGCATTTT.

This clonotype was observed many times. The genes are TRBV6-2 or TRBV6-3 and TRBJ1-6, with TRBD1 identical over 7 bases. Trimming took 5 bases from V and 10 from J; bases not matched to a gene: 11. Per the germline V gene, CDR1 is MNHEY and CDR2 is SVGEGT. The CDR3 consists of 15 residues. In DNA form, the CDR3 reads TGTGCCAGCAGTCTCGACAGGGAGGATAGGTCACCCCTCCACTTT. As protein: CASSLDREDRSPLHF.

This clonotype was seen more than once but under ten times. V and J are TRBV2 and TRBJ1-1; D not resolved. Germline V gives CDR1 SNHLY, CDR2 FYNNEI. This CDR3 region has 14 residues. Trimming left V 6 bases short and J 0 bases short, with 11 bases between. CDR3 sequence: CASSGRRLNTEAFF. The DNA of the CDR3 is TGTGCCAGCAGCGGACGGAGATTGAACACTGAAGCTTTCTTT.

This clonotype has more than one count but fewer than ten. A much larger clone is a single base away; this may be a read error. This chain joins TRBV20-1 and TRBJ1-2; 9 bases match TRBD1. The CDR3 totals 13 residues. The germline CDR1 and CDR2 sequences are DFQATT and SNEGSKA (reference sequence). The CDR3 nucleotides are TGCAGTCTAATGGACAGGGGTAGCTATGACTACACCTTC. Its protein is CSLMDRGSYDYTF.

Many counts were recorded for this clonotype. This chain connects TRBV5-1 to TRBJ1-5; 8 nucleotides match TRBD1. Unmatched junction bases numbered 3, after V lost 2 bases and J lost 5 bases. The CDR3 is 14 residues long. CDR1 and CDR2 (germline): SGHRS, YFSETQ. CDR3 DNA sequence: TGCGCCAGCAGCTTACAGGGGGTCGATCAGCCCCAGCATTTT. Amino acid sequence: CASSLQGVDQPQHF.

This clonotype has a handful of counts. The V and J genes are TRBV3-1 and TRBJ1-2; D gene uncertain. The CDR3 consists of 13 residues. Germline V gene sequence: CDR1 LGHDT, CDR2 YNNKEL (reference sequence). Deletions cut 2 bases from V and 8 bases from J, with 12 bases between. This chain's CDR3 is CASSQRVADGYTF. In DNA form, the CDR3 reads TGTGCCAGCAGCCAAAGGGTGGCTGACGGCTACACCTTC. The full variable domain, its missing parts supplied by reference TRBV3-1 and TRBJ1-2, is DTAVSQTPKYLVTQMGNDKSIKCEQNLGHDTMYWYKQDSKKFLKIMFSYNNKELIINETVPNRFSPKSPDKAHLNLHINSLELGDSAVYFCASSQRVADGYTFGSGTRLTVV.

The V call is TRBV20-1, the J call TRBJ1-4; D may be TRBD1 (6 bases). The germline V gene encodes CDR1 DFQATT and CDR2 SNEGSKA (reference sequence). The CDR3 is made up of 15 amino acids. Trimming took 0 bases from V and 4 from J, leaving 12 bases between them. The CDR3 DNA reads TGCAGTGCTAGAGATCTCGACAGGTTTAATGAAAAACTGTTTTTT. Residues: CSARDLDRFNEKLFF.

The sample holds many counts of this clonotype. This rearrangement joins TRBV5-5 to TRBJ2-2; 11 bases match TRBD2. CDR3 length: 17 residues. Germline V gene data show CDR1 as SGHKS and CDR2 as YYEKEE (reference sequence). The V and J ends lost 2 bases and 3 bases, in that order; junction bases with no gene match: 6. CDR3 in DNA: TGTGCCAGCAGCTTAGTACTAGCGGGGGCCGACACCGGGGAGCTGTTTTTT. It codes for CASSLVLAGADTGELFF.

A remark on this clonotype: This may come from a read error, since a much larger clone is one base off. The genes are TRBV20-1 and TRBJ1-2, with a possible D match to TRBD1 (5 bases). The CDR3 totals 13 residues. Germline V lookup: CDR1 DFQATT, CDR2 SNEGSKA (reference sequence). Trimming removed 5 bases from V and 4 bases from J, with 14 bases in between. This CDR3 reads CSAWKQGSYGYTF. CDR3 coding DNA: TGCAGTGCTTGGAAGCAGGGTTCCTATGGCTACACCTTC.

Many counts were recorded for this clonotype. The rearrangement joins TRBV29-1 to TRBJ2-7; D perhaps matches TRBD1 (5 bases). Germline assignment: CDR1 SQVTM and CDR2 ANQGSEA. V was trimmed by 4 bases and J by 4 bases, leaving 14 bases between them. This CDR3 region has 13 residues. CDR3 sequence: CSVGRGLGYEQYF. The CDR3 nucleotides are TGCAGCGTTGGAAGGGGTTTGGGGTACGAGCAGTACTTC.

In this sample, this clonotype turned up many times. The V gene is TRBV7-9, the J gene TRBJ2-1, with 8 nucleotides matching TRBD2. The CDR3 extends over 15 amino acids. Germline assignment: CDR1 SEHNR and CDR2 FQNEAQ (reference sequence). After removal of 3 bases from V and 3 bases from J, the junction contained 4 bases not matched to a gene. The CDR3 here is CASSLDGGDYNEQFF. The DNA for the CDR3 is TGTGCCAGCAGCTTGGACGGGGGGGACTACAATGAGCAGTTCTTC.

This clonotype was counted at least ten times. The chain carries TRBV12-3 or TRBV12-4 and TRBJ2-3; TRBD2 matches 11 bases. V was pared by 0 bases and J by 8 bases, with 7 bases of the junction left unmatched. This CDR3 is 16 amino acids long. The CDR3 DNA is TGTGCCAGCAGTTTAGCAGCTAGCGGGGGGCGGGGTACGCAGTATTTT. Its translation is CASSLAASGGRGTQYF.

This clonotype was seen more than once but under ten times. A junction boundary mismatches the germline segment, possibly from a read error. CDR3 protein: CAGSYLGVLQETQYF. CDR3 coding DNA: TGTGCCGGCAGTTACTTAGGGGTTTTACAAGAGACCCAGTACTTC. The chain couples TRBV6-6 to TRBJ2-5; maybe TRBD1 (5 bases). Germline CDR1 reads MNHNY; CDR2 reads SVGAGI (reference sequence). The CDR3 extends over 15 amino acids.

Notes on this clonotype: A read error may explain this, as a much larger clone is one base away. The V call is TRBV12-5, the J call TRBJ2-7; possible D gene TRBD2, 6 bases. The CDR3 loop spans 14 amino acids. Per germline, CDR1 LGHNT and CDR2 FRNRAP. V lost 4 bases and J lost 0, with 10 bases in between. CDR3: CASGWGVFSYEQYF. CDR3 nucleotide sequence: TGTGCTAGTGGTTGGGGGGTCTTCTCCTACGAGCAGTACTTC.

This clonotype was recorded many times. The rearrangement links TRBV7-2 to TRBJ2-7, with D perhaps matching TRBD2 (5 bases). The germline V gene has CDR1 SGHTA and CDR2 FQGNSA. The V and J ends lost 3 bases and 6 bases respectively, with 12 bases between them. The CDR3 covers 13 residues. This chain's CDR3 is CASSFGTRSEQYF. The CDR3, as DNA: TGTGCCAGCAGCTTTGGAACTAGAAGCGAGCAGTACTTC.

The chain combines TRBV28 with TRBJ1-2; no firm D call. V gave up 4 bases and J gave up 0 bases, with 6 bases separating them. CDR1 MDHEN and CDR2 SYDVKM come from the germline V gene. The CDR3 consists of 13 residues. CDR3 in amino acids: CASSWGSNYGYTF. The CDR3 DNA reads TGTGCCAGCAGTTGGGGATCTAACTATGGCTACACCTTC.

The chain links TRBV3-1 to TRBJ2-1; maybe TRBD2 (7 bases). Germline V gene sequence: CDR1 LGHDT, CDR2 YNNKEL (reference sequence). The CDR3 is 15 residues long. V was clipped by 1 base and J by 7 bases, with 14 bases between them. The CDR3 DNA reads as TGTGCCAGCAGCCAAGTAGGCGGGGGCTGGAATGAGCAGTTCTTC. Protein product: CASSQVGGGWNEQFF.

This sequence joins TRBV24-1 and TRBJ2-2; maybe TRBD2 (5 bases). V lost 4 bases and J 2 bases, leaving 13 bases between the germline ends. Germline V gene data show CDR1 as KGHDR and CDR2 as SFDVKD. The CDR3 is 16 residues long. The CDR3 spells CATSDQDGGNTGELFF. CDR3 DNA: TGTGCCACCAGTGACCAGGACGGAGGAAACACCGGGGAGCTGTTTTTT.

About this clonotype: This may be a read error: a much more frequent sequence differs by one nucleotide. The chain uses TRBV11-2 and TRBJ2-1, with D perhaps matching TRBD2 (6 bases). CDR1 is SGHAT, CDR2 FQNNGV, per germline. The V end was cut by 5 bases, the J end by 10 bases, with 21 bases between. The CDR3 covers 15 residues. The CDR3 bases are TGTGCCAGCAGCCCCTCTTTAGGTAGCGGCTACGAGCAGTTCTTC. Its translation is CASSPSLGSGYEQFF. The entire variable domain, with the rest obtained from reference TRBV11-2 and TRBJ2-1, is as follows: EAGVAQSPRYKIIEKRQSVAFWCNPISGHATLYWYQQILGQGPKLLIQFQNNGVVDDSQLPKDRFSAERLKGVDSTLKIQPAKLEDSAVYLCASSPSLGSGYEQFFGPGTRLTVL.

There are many counts of this clonotype. The chain links TRBV6-6 to TRBJ2-7; TRBD1 is a possible D gene (5 bases). The V end was cut by 6 bases, the J end by 6 bases, with 24 bases between. The CDR3 has 16 amino acids. The germline CDR1 and CDR2 sequences are MNHNY and SVGAGI (reference sequence). The CDR3, as DNA: TGTGCCAGCAGCCGTGCCGGGCGCAGGGATGATGTCGAGCAGTACTTC. This gives the protein CASSRAGRRDDVEQYF.

This clonotype has at least ten counts. The V call is TRBV27, the J call TRBJ1-2; D call uncertain. The germline gives CDR1 MNHEY, CDR2 SMNVEV (reference sequence). This CDR3 has 14 amino acids. V dropped 6 bases and J dropped 4 bases, with 15 bases sitting between them. In DNA, the CDR3 is TGTGCCAGCAGCCTACAAGGCCCCCCCTATGGCTACACCTTC. Amino acids: CASSLQGPPYGYTF.

Comment on this clonotype: A much larger clone differs from this one at a single base, so this may be a read error. The rearrangement links TRBV12-3 or TRBV12-4 to TRBJ2-1; D possibly uses TRBD1 or TRBD2 (5 bases each). V lost 7 bases, J lost 9 bases, and 19 bases lay in between. This CDR3 is built from 14 residues. CDR3 region: CASTCRDPGFEQFF. Here the CDR3 DNA reads TGTGCCAGCACCTGCCGGGACCCGGGGTTTGAGCAGTTCTTC.

The J gene is TRBJ1-1, the V gene TRBV4-2; possible D gene TRBD1, 5 bases. Trimming removed 5 bases from V and 0 bases from J, with 19 bases in between. The germline V gene encodes CDR1 LGHNA and CDR2 YNFKEQ. CDR3 size: 17 residues. CDR3 DNA sequence: TGTGCCAGCAGCATTTCCTTCCCGGGACGGATGAACACTGAAGCTTTCTTT. Translation gives CASSISFPGRMNTEAFF.

This clonotype has a count of ten or more. CDR3 loop: CASSDSYGVSSYNEQFF. CDR3 DNA sequence: TGTGCCAGCAGTGACTCTTACGGGGTGAGCTCCTACAATGAGCAGTTCTTC. The genes are TRBV6-4 and TRBJ2-1; TRBD2 might be the D (5 bases). Deletions cut 0 bases from V and 0 bases from J, with 12 bases between. CDR1 and CDR2 from the germline V gene are MRHNA and SNTAGT. This CDR3 has 17 amino acids.